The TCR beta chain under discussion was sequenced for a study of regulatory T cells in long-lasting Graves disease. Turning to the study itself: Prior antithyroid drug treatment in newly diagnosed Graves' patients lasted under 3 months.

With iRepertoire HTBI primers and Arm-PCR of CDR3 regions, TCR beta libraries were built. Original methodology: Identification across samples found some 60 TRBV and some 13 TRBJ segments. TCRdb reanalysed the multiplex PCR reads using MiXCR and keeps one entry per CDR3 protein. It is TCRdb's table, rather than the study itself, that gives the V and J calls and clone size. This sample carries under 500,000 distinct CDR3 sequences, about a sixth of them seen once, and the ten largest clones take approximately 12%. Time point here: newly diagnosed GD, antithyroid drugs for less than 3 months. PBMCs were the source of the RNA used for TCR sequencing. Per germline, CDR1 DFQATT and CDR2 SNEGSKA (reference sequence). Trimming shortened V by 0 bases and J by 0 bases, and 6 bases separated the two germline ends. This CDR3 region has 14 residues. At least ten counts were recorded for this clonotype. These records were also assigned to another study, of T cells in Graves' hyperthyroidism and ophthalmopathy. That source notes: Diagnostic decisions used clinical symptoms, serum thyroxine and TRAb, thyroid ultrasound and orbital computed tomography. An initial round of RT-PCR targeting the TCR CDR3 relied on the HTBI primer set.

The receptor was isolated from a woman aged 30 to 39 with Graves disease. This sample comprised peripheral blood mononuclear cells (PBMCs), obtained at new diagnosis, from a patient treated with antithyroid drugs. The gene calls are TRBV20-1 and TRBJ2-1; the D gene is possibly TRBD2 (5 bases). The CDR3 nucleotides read TGCAGTGCTAGAGACGAGGGCTCCTACAATGAGCAGTTCTTC. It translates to CSARDEGSYNEQFF.